These 8 T cell receptor beta chains were sequenced from one sample in a study of early T cells in non-severe SARS-CoV-2 infection. TCRdb used MiXCR to reprocess the 5' RACE reads, holding one entry per CDR3 protein. The table lists about 45,000 distinct CDR3 sequences, roughly 11% of them singletons, with around a fifth in the top ten. The specimen was whole blood. Receptors were obtained from an adult who was a healthcare worker with PCR-confirmed SARS-CoV-2 infection or an uninfected control (not recorded which).

This clonotype has ten or more counts. The chain carries TRBV7-2 and TRBJ2-1; D is undetermined. The CDR3 runs to 15 residues. Trimming removed 5 bases from V and 3 bases from J, with 14 bases in between. CDR1 is SGHTA and CDR2 is FQGNSA in the germline V gene. The CDR3 loop is CASSPRGSSYNEQFF. The CDR3, as DNA: TGTGCCAGCAGCCCCCGTGGCAGCAGCTACAATGAGCAGTTCTTC.

There are a few counts of this clonotype. This chain uses TRBV6-2 or TRBV6-3 with TRBJ2-3; 7 bases agree with TRBD2. This CDR3 is 14 amino acids long. The germline CDR1 and CDR2 sequences are MNHEY and SVGEGT. V shed 2 bases, J shed 6 bases, and the junction held 5 bases outside the gene matches. The CDR3 reads CASSYDGDYDTQYF. CDR3 in DNA: TGTGCCAGCAGTTACGACGGGGACTACGATACGCAGTATTTT.

This clonotype occurred many times. The genes are TRBV10-3 and TRBJ2-1; D is perhaps TRBD1 (6 bases). The length of the CDR3 is 12 residues. The V gene lost 9 bases and the J gene lost 6 bases, with 12 bases spanning the gap. In germline, CDR1 is ENHRY, CDR2 SYGVKD. The CDR3: CAIEDSLNEQFF. CDR3 DNA: TGTGCCATTGAGGACAGCCTCAATGAGCAGTTCTTC.

The chain recombines TRBV27 with TRBJ1-6, with D unclear. The ends were cut back, 5 bases at V and 5 bases at J, with 10 bases in the middle. The CDR3 spans 14 residues. Germline V gives CDR1 MNHEY, CDR2 SMNVEV (reference sequence). The CDR3: CASSARRNNSPLHF. The DNA for the CDR3 is TGTGCCAGCAGTGCGCGACGGAATAATTCACCCCTCCACTTT.

The gene calls are TRBV28 and TRBJ1-4; D call uncertain. The germline CDR1 and CDR2 sequences are MDHEN and SYDVKM. With 5 bases removed from V and 13 bases from J, the gap between germline ends came to 17 bases. The CDR3 length is 13 residues. The CDR3: CASSPYSGSGLFF. As DNA, the CDR3 is TGTGCCAGCAGTCCTTACTCCGGGAGCGGACTGTTTTTT. Full variable domain (outside the CDR3, taken from reference TRBV28 and TRBJ1-4): DVKVTQSSRYLVKRTGEKVFLECVQDMDHENMFWYRQDPGLGLRLIYFSYDVKMKEKGDIPEGYSVSREKKERFSLILESASTNQTSMYLCASSPYSGSGLFFGSGTQLSVL.

The table lists this clonotype with a few counts. The V call is TRBV28, the J call TRBJ2-7, with 8 bases identical to TRBD1. This CDR3 region has 15 residues. Germline V lookup: CDR1 MDHEN, CDR2 SYDVKM. The J segment lost 5 bases and the V segment lost 2 bases, leaving 8 bases of the junction unmatched. This chain's CDR3 is CASSLRTGNVNEQYF. In DNA, the CDR3 is TGTGCCAGCAGTTTACGGACAGGGAATGTGAACGAGCAGTACTTC.

This clonotype was counted ten times or more. The chain combines TRBV27 with TRBJ1-1; no reliable D call. V lost 7 bases to trimming and J lost 1 base, with 13 bases between them. CDR1 MNHEY and CDR2 SMNVEV come from the germline V gene (reference sequence). The CDR3 runs to 14 residues. CDR3 sequence: CASIGLMANTEAFF. The CDR3 DNA reads TGTGCCAGCATCGGTCTGATGGCGAACACTGAAGCTTTCTTT.

The chain uses TRBV29-1 and TRBJ1-4, with TRBD1 as a possible D gene (5 bases). CDR1 is SQVTM and CDR2 is ANQGSEA in the germline V gene. The ends were cut back, 5 bases at V and 7 bases at J, with 14 bases in the middle. The CDR3 consists of 13 residues. The CDR3 DNA sequence: TGCAGCGTTCAGGGAAGGGGTAGTGAAAAACTGTTTTTT. Translating it yields CSVQGRGSEKLFF.